This T cell receptor beta chain appears in the sequencing data of a study of human T cells and chemical hapten exposure. As for the study in general: Each week of the approximately 23-week study, patients had diphenylcyclopropenone applied to the scalp. Study results and caveats: No shift was seen in TCRs above 1 in 1000 frequency with DPC sensitization.

Unique molecular identifiers were attached to individual cDNA molecules within the library. TCRdb reprocessed the RACE reads with MiXCR, giving one entry per CDR3 protein. The sample has roughly 60,000 distinct CDR3 sequences; around an eighth are singletons. This clonotype was detected ten times or more. As yet, its antigen is unknown. The CDR3 covers 15 residues. The junction had 7 bases not matched to a gene; V was cut back by 3 bases and J by 4 bases. Germline CDR1 is SGHDN and CDR2 is FVKESK. Described time point: patch test 3, about 24 weeks after DPC sensitization. Described treatment: therapeutic diphenylcyclopropenone sensitization with weekly scalp DPC.

The rearrangement joins TRBV14 to TRBJ1-1; 8 bases map to TRBD1. Sample: whole blood, taken in connection with sensitization to the hapten diphenylcyclopropenone (DPC). This receptor was taken from a man aged 25 to 45 with alopecia areata. Some clones in this sample may be carry-over from other donors' samples. The CDR3 DNA sequence: TGTGCCAGCAGCCAGACTCAGGGGGCTGGCACTGAAGCTTTCTTT. Amino acids: CASSQTQGAGTEAFF.